Following are 5 T cell receptor beta chains from one sample sequenced in a study of T cells in Graves' hyperthyroidism and ophthalmopathy. Amplification targeted TCR beta CDR3 regions from RNA transcripts. HTBI primers were used for first-round RT-PCR of the TCR CDR3. TCRdb analysed the multiplex PCR reads with MiXCR anew, one entry per CDR3 protein. The data hold over 150,000 distinct CDR3 sequences, with around a sixth observed a single time. The sequenced material came from blood. The receptor source for this set is a woman aged 50 to 60 with Graves' hyperthyroidism.

This chain uses TRBV12-3 or TRBV12-4 with TRBJ1-6, with TRBD1 as a possible D gene (6 bases). The CDR3 loop spans 15 amino acids. V was shortened by 3 bases and J by 7 bases, with 13 bases between the two germline ends. The CDR3 loop is CASSFSGGSNSPLHF. CDR3 nucleotide sequence: TGTGCCAGCAGTTTTTCTGGGGGCTCGAATTCACCCCTCCACTTT.

This clonotype was seen at least ten times. This chain links TRBV7-8 with TRBJ2-7, with D perhaps TRBD1 or TRBD2 (5 bases each). This CDR3 is built from 17 residues. From germline, CDR1 is SGHVS and CDR2 FQNEAQ. Between the trimmed V and J ends, which lost 2 bases and 0 bases, there was a span of 17 bases. In DNA form, the CDR3 reads TGTGCCAGCAGCTTAAATAAGGCGCCGGGACCCTCCTACGAGCAGTACTTC. It codes for CASSLNKAPGPSYEQYF.

J is TRBJ1-2 and V is TRBV15; TRBD1 aligns across 7 bases. Per germline, CDR1 LNHNV and CDR2 YYDKDF (reference sequence). J gave up 3 bases and V 2 bases, and 3 bases lay outside the gene matches. This CDR3 is built from 14 residues. The CDR3 bases are TGTGCCACCAGCAGACCGGGGACAGACTATGGCTACACCTTC. Translation gives CATSRPGTDYGYTF.

There are many counts of this clonotype. This chain links TRBV12-3 or TRBV12-4 with TRBJ2-3, with 12 positions matching TRBD2. The CDR3 totals 14 residues. The V gene end was trimmed by 8 bases and the J gene end by 4 bases; junction bases not matched to a gene: 4. CDR3 region: CASRLAGVSDTQYF. The CDR3 DNA reads TGTGCCAGCCGACTAGCGGGAGTTTCAGATACGCAGTATTTT.

The table lists this clonotype with many counts. This chain connects TRBV2 to TRBJ1-5; unclear D gene. V dropped 6 bases and J dropped 0 bases, with 12 bases sitting between them. The germline V gene encodes CDR1 SNHLY and CDR2 FYNNEI. The CDR3 runs 15 residues. CDR3 bases: TGTGCCAGCAGCGTAAGGCGGGATAGCAATCAGCCCCAGCATTTT. Translating it yields CASSVRRDSNQPQHF. The full variable domain, in which reference TRBV2 and TRBJ1-5 provide the parts outside the CDR3, is EPEVTQTPSHQVTQMGQEVILRCVPISNHLYFYWYRQILGQKVEFLVSFYNNEISEKSEIFDDQFSVERPDGSNFTLKIRSTKLEDSAMYFCASSVRRDSNQPQHFGDGTRLSIL.